The 16 T cell receptor beta chains below come from one sample, sequenced in a study of T cell responses to AZD1222 COVID-19 vaccine. Profiled with immunoSEQ multiplex PCR; TCRdb holds only in-frame clones, not every one. Counted here are 70,000 to 95,000 clones, approximately 89% occurring once; the ten biggest clones make up about 3%. This specimen was peripheral blood, taken on day 0 of MenACWY control vaccination. The receptors shown here come from an adult in good health.

This chain connects TRBV6-1 to TRBJ1-5; the D gene is possibly TRBD1 (6 bases). V was shortened by 2 bases and J by 4 bases, with 9 bases between the two germline ends. The CDR3 has 14 residues. Germline CDR1 and CDR2: MNHNS and SASEGT. DNA of the CDR3: TGTGCCAGCAGTGAAATTCAGGGGAATCAGCCCCAGCATTTT. Translated, it gives CASSEIQGNQPQHF.

V and J are TRBV29-1 and TRBJ2-3; D ambiguous. Germline CDR1 and CDR2: SQVTM and ANQGSEA. Trimming pared 4 bases from V and 2 bases from J, leaving 10 bases between. The CDR3 has 13 amino acids. The CDR3 nucleotides are TGCAGCGTTGTTAATGGGAACACAGATACGCAGTATTTT. Translating it yields CSVVNGNTDTQYF.

This rearrangement joins TRBV19 to TRBJ1-4, with TRBD1 matching 7 bases. Germline CDR1 LNHDA, CDR2 SQIVND (reference sequence). The ends lost 1 base at V and 6 bases at J; junction bases unmatched: 2. The CDR3 is 14 residues long. CDR3 DNA sequence: TGTGCCAGTAGTATAGGACAGGGAGATGAAAAACTGTTTTTT. Translating gives CASSIGQGDEKLFF.

The chain employs TRBV5-1 and TRBJ1-5, with unresolved D. This CDR3 is built from 13 residues. The V gene lost 2 bases and the J gene lost 0 bases, with 3 bases spanning the gap. Germline assignment: CDR1 SGHRS and CDR2 YFSETQ. For the CDR3, the DNA is TGCGCCAGCAGCTTCGATAGCAATCAGCCCCAGCATTTT. Its protein product is CASSFDSNQPQHF.

The J gene is TRBJ1-1, the V gene TRBV9; tentatively, D is TRBD1 (5 bases). V gave up 3 bases and J gave up 1 base, with 10 bases separating them. Germline values: CDR1 SGDLS, CDR2 YYNGEE. CDR3 length: 14 residues. DNA of the CDR3: TGTGCCAGCAGCGCCAGGGAGCCGAACACTGAAGCTTTCTTT. Its translation is CASSAREPNTEAFF.

The chain is built from TRBV2 and TRBJ1-5; TRBD1 agrees at 7 bases. There are 14 residues in the CDR3. Germline V gives CDR1 SNHLY, CDR2 FYNNEI. V shed 6 bases and J 2 bases; nucleotides not matched to a gene: 4. DNA for the CDR3: TGTGCCAGCAGGACAGGGTCCGGCAATCAGCCCCAGCATTTT. This sequence encodes CASRTGSGNQPQHF. The whole variable domain, filled in from reference TRBV2 and TRBJ1-5, reads EPEVTQTPSHQVTQMGQEVILRCVPISNHLYFYWYRQILGQKVEFLVSFYNNEISEKSEIFDDQFSVERPDGSNFTLKIRSTKLEDSAMYFCASRTGSGNQPQHFGDGTRLSIL.

The chain couples TRBV18 to TRBJ1-1, with 10 bases that match TRBD1. CDR1 and CDR2 (germline): KGHSH, LQKENI. J was trimmed by 6 bases and V by 1 base; bases with no gene match: 2. There are 14 residues in the CDR3. The CDR3 coding sequence is TGTGCCAGCTCACCACGCGACAGGGGGCCTGAAGCTTTCTTT. Encoded protein: CASSPRDRGPEAFF. The entire variable domain, with the rest obtained from reference TRBV18 and TRBJ1-1, is as follows: NAGVMQNPRHLVRRRGQEARLRCSPMKGHSHVYWYRQLPEEGLKFMVYLQKENIIDESGMPKERFSAEFPKEGPSILRIQQVVRGDSAAYFCASSPRDRGPEAFFGQGTRLTVV.

This chain uses TRBV4-3 with TRBJ2-3; D not resolved. Germline V gives CDR1 LGHNA, CDR2 YSLEER. This CDR3 is 18 amino acids long. The V end was cut by 1 base, the J end by 0 bases, with 17 bases between. The DNA of the CDR3 is TGCGCCAGCAGCCAAGCAAGCTGGTTGGCGAGGAGCACAGATACGCAGTATTTT. Translating gives CASSQASWLARSTDTQYF.

The rearrangement uses TRBV5-1 and TRBJ1-2; 7 bases line up with TRBD1. The trim removed 4 bases at V and 4 bases at J, leaving 13 bases unmatched. In germline, CDR1 is SGHRS, CDR2 YFSETQ. The CDR3 spans 16 residues. The CDR3 DNA sequence: TGCGCCAGCAGCCCGAATACTGACAGGGCTGCCTATGGCTACACCTTC. Translating gives CASSPNTDRAAYGYTF.

V gene TRBV28 combines with J gene TRBJ2-7; TRBD1 matches 8 bases. The CDR3 covers 13 residues. The germline V gene has CDR1 MDHEN and CDR2 SYDVKM. V trimming: 9 bases; J trimming: 4 bases; junction bases outside the gene matches: 8. The CDR3 DNA follows: TGTGCCAGTACCGACAGGGGTGGGTACGAGCAGTACTTC. Its translation is CASTDRGGYEQYF.

V is TRBV7-2 and J is TRBJ2-2; 11 bases line up with TRBD2. The CDR3 is 17 amino acids. Germline CDR1 is SGHTA and CDR2 is FQGNSA. Unmatched junction bases numbered 4, after V lost 2 bases and J lost 2 bases. In DNA, the CDR3 is TGTGCCAGCAGCTTACGTAGCGGGGGGGCAAACACCGGGGAGCTGTTTTTT. This encodes CASSLRSGGANTGELFF.

This clone was counted a few times. V and J are TRBV7-9 and TRBJ1-2, with 7 bases identical to TRBD1. The junction had 8 bases not matched to a gene; V was cut back by 6 bases and J by 7 bases. This CDR3 is 13 amino acids long. Germline V gene data show CDR1 as SEHNR and CDR2 as FQNEAQ (reference sequence). As DNA, the CDR3 is TGTGCCAGCAGTCCTGGTAACAGGGGTGGCTACACCTTC. Protein product: CASSPGNRGGYTF.

V gene TRBV12-3 or TRBV12-4 combines with J gene TRBJ1-5; D is ambiguous. Trimming took off 6 bases at V and 3 bases at J, with 9 bases between the two ends. CDR3 length: 13 amino acids. The CDR3 loop reads CASSSTANQPQHF. In DNA form, the CDR3 reads TGTGCCAGCAGCTCCACAGCCAATCAGCCCCAGCATTTT.

The rearrangement uses TRBV2 and TRBJ2-7, with 8 bases matching TRBD1. CDR3 length equals 15 residues. From germline, CDR1 is SNHLY and CDR2 FYNNEI. V shed 3 bases and J 3 bases; nucleotides not matched to a gene: 7. The CDR3 nucleotides are TGTGCCAGCAGTGACTCTCGGGACAGGAGCTACGAGCAGTACTTC. This codes for CASSDSRDRSYEQYF.

The chain is built from TRBV6-5 and TRBJ2-1, with TRBD2 matching 9 bases. J gave up 13 bases and V 2 bases, and 12 bases lay outside the gene matches. CDR3 size: 15 residues. CDR1 is MNHEY and CDR2 is SVGAGI in the germline V gene. The CDR3, as DNA: TGTGCCAGCAGTTACCGGGCTAGCGGGGTGGCGCGTCAGTTCTTC. It yields the protein CASSYRASGVARQFF.

The CDR3 sequence: CASSLGRSGELFF. CDR3 sequence (DNA): TGTGCCAGCAGCCTAGGTAGATCTGGGGAGCTGTTTTTT. The genes are TRBV7-2 and TRBJ2-2; no reliable D call. This CDR3 comprises 13 residues. The germline V and J ends were trimmed by 5 bases and 8 bases, with 12 bases remaining between them. Germline CDR1 is SGHTA and CDR2 is FQGNSA.